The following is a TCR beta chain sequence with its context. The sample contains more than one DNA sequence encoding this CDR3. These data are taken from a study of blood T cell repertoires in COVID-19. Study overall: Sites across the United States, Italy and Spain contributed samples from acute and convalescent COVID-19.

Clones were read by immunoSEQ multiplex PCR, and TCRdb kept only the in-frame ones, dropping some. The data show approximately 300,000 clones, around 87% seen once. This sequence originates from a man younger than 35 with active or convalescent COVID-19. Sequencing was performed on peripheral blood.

DNA for the CDR3: TGTGCCAGCAGCTGGACAGGCTACGAGCAGTACTTC. It translates to CASSWTGYEQYF. The chain joins TRBV6-2 or TRBV6-3 to TRBJ2-7; 7 bases are shared with TRBD1. Germline trimming cut 6 bases from V and 3 bases from J; bases unmatched to any gene: 2. Germline V gives CDR1 MNHEY, CDR2 SVGEGT. The CDR3 sequence is 12 residues long.